Sequencing of this T cell receptor beta chain was carried out in a study of cytomegalovirus exposure and HLA in healthy donors. Notes on the study in general: Sequencing likely caused a cluster of highly shared sequence variants.

PCR primers comprised 60 Vbeta and 13 Jbeta primers. Produced via immunoSEQ multiplex PCR; TCRdb's table is partial and in-frame only. The profile shows some 57,000 clones, roughly 77% of them singletons. Deletions cut 2 bases from V and 0 bases from J, with 2 bases between. The CDR3 is 12 amino acids. CDR1 and CDR2 (germline): MDHEN, SYDVKM. Although they were nominally healthy when sampled, donors likely had unrecorded immune exposures. On this clone itself: Its antigen is still unknown.

The receptor was isolated from a woman aged 30 to 39 in good health and CMV-seronegative. Material: PBMCs. The chain carries TRBV28 and TRBJ2-7; no clear D. CDR3 sequence: CASSLHSYEQYF. Here the CDR3 DNA reads TGTGCCAGCAGTTTACACTCCTACGAGCAGTACTTC. Together with reference TRBV28 and TRBJ2-7, the CDR3 gives the full variable domain: DVKVTQSSRYLVKRTGEKVFLECVQDMDHENMFWYRQDPGLGLRLIYFSYDVKMKEKGDIPEGYSVSREKKERFSLILESASTNQTSMYLCASSLHSYEQYFGPGTRLTVT.